The source of this TCR beta chain is a study of blood T cell repertoires in COVID-19. Overall study context: Researchers got acute and convalescent COVID-19 samples from the United States, Italy and Spain. PBMCs, B-cell-depleted T cells, or T cells provided the cDNA or gDNA that made up the material.

The CDR3 sequence is 16 residues long. Germline V gene data show CDR1 as SGHAT and CDR2 as FQNNGV. The V end lost 0 bases, the J end lost 3 bases, and 13 bases lay between the germline ends. This clone has a single count. Authors' methods: Using reference gene primer amplification, nucleated cell counts were estimated. Assay: immunoSEQ multiplex PCR; the TCRdb copy retains only in-frame clones and omits some. The V and J calls and clone size are taken from that table; D and trimming were inferred from the DNA. The sample lists 65,000 to 90,000 clones; approximately 83% were seen once. V usage is TRBV11-2 and J usage is TRBJ2-3; D perhaps matches TRBD1 (5 bases). This clonotype originated in a woman aged 60-75 years with acute or convalescent COVID-19. Sequenced: peripheral blood. The CDR3 sequence is CASSLESQGWTDTQYF. In DNA, the CDR3 is TGTGCCAGCAGCTTAGAGAGTCAGGGTTGGACAGATACGCAGTATTTT.